The 19 T cell receptor beta chains below all came from one sample that was sequenced in a study of identical twins. TCRdb reprocessed the 5' RACE reads via MiXCR and lists one record per CDR3 protein. The table has hundreds of thousands of distinct CDR3 sequences, roughly 18% seen once; the top ten hold about an eighth. Another study also made use of these data, one on T cells expressing NK-cell markers.

The sample taken for sequencing was PBMCs. These receptors originate from a woman aged 18-29 years in good health.

This clonotype was counted ten times or more. The rearrangement links TRBV20-1 to TRBJ2-3; D possibly uses TRBD1 or TRBD2 (5 bases each). Germline assignment: CDR1 DFQATT and CDR2 SNEGSKA (reference sequence). V gave up 2 bases and J gave up 5 bases, with 14 bases separating them. There are 14 residues in the CDR3. CDR3 nucleotide sequence: TGCAGTGCTAGACGGCAGACGAGGGGAGATACGCAGTATTTT. Its protein is CSARRQTRGDTQYF.

The CDR3 coding sequence is TGTGCCAGCAGACTGACGGCCGTCCTCTCAGATACGCAGTATTTT. Residues: CASRLTAVLSDTQYF. V is TRBV3-1 and J is TRBJ2-3, with D uncertain. The CDR3 totals 15 residues. Germline V lookup: CDR1 LGHDT, CDR2 YNNKEL (reference sequence). Trimming shortened V by 6 bases and J by 4 bases, and 17 bases separated the two germline ends.

This rearrangement joins TRBV5-1 to TRBJ2-1, with 9 bases matching TRBD2. The V gene's germline CDR1 is SGHRS and CDR2 YFSETQ. The CDR3 is 13 amino acids. Losses at the gene ends were 5 bases for V and 10 bases for J; bases not matched to a gene: 7. The chain's CDR3 is CASSGLATDEQFF. The CDR3, as DNA: TGCGCCAGCAGTGGACTAGCGACGGACGAGCAGTTCTTC.

V and J are TRBV9 and TRBJ1-2; TRBD1 aligns across 7 bases. V was clipped by 5 bases and J by 0 bases; unmatched bases: 1. The CDR3 contains 13 residues. CDR1 and CDR2 (germline): SGDLS, YYNGEE. In DNA form, the CDR3 reads TGTGCCAGCAGGGACAGGTCTAACTATGGCTACACCTTC. It yields the protein CASRDRSNYGYTF.

This clonotype was seen more than once but under ten times. The rearrangement uses TRBV21-1 and TRBJ1-3. TRBV21-1 has pseudogene status. There are 10 residues in the CDR3. For the CDR3, the DNA is TGTGCCAGCCAGCCGCACACCATATATTTT. Protein product: CASQPHTIYF.

This clonotype showed up many times. This chain links TRBV12-3 or TRBV12-4 with TRBJ2-1, with 10 positions matching TRBD2. Trimming removed 3 bases from V and 7 bases from J; junction bases left unmatched: 9. This CDR3 is 16 amino acids long. The CDR3 here is CASSFIAGGILNEQFF. In DNA form, the CDR3 reads TGTGCCAGCAGTTTCATAGCGGGGGGCATTTTAAATGAGCAGTTCTTC.

V and J are TRBV10-3 and TRBJ2-2; 7 bases line up with TRBD1. Looked up from germline, CDR1 is ENHRY and CDR2 is SYGVKD. V lost 11 bases to trimming and J lost 4 bases; unmatched junction nucleotides: 7. There are 13 residues in the CDR3. The CDR3 region is CASKGQFTGELFF. Written as DNA, the CDR3 is TGTGCCTCAAAGGGACAGTTCACCGGGGAGCTGTTTTTT.

In this sample, this clonotype turned up many times. The chain carries TRBV5-5 and TRBJ2-1, with D hard to call. Per the germline V gene, CDR1 is SGHKS and CDR2 is YYEKEE (reference sequence). Trimming left V 1 base short and J 8 bases short, with 7 bases between. The CDR3 totals 12 residues. The CDR3 DNA reads TGTGCCAGCAGCTTGCCAGGCTATGAGCAGTTCTTC. Translation: CASSLPGYEQFF.

The chain joins TRBV12-5 to TRBJ2-3, with 9 bases lining up with TRBD2. The trim removed 3 bases at V and 2 bases at J, leaving 6 bases unmatched. The CDR3 has 16 amino acids. Germline V lookup: CDR1 LGHNT, CDR2 FRNRAP. The CDR3 region has the DNA TGTGCTAGTGGTTTCCAACTAGCGGGTCCCACAGATACGCAGTATTTT. Its protein is CASGFQLAGPTDTQYF.

The J gene is TRBJ2-7, the V gene TRBV18, with 7 bases aligning to TRBD1. The junction had 7 bases not matched to a gene; V was cut back by 3 bases and J by 2 bases. The CDR3 has 15 amino acids. Germline V CDR1 and CDR2: KGHSH, LQKENI. The CDR3 DNA reads TGTGCCAGCTCACCCCGAGACAGGGAGACCTACGAGCAGTACTTC. This sequence encodes CASSPRDRETYEQYF.

The rearrangement uses TRBV5-6 and TRBJ2-1; tentative D call: TRBD2 (6 bases). Germline CDR1 SGHDT, CDR2 YYEEEE. Trimming cost V 2 bases and J 2 bases, with 14 bases left between them. The CDR3 sequence is 16 residues long. The CDR3 reads CASSFWRDWTYNEQFF. CDR3 DNA: TGTGCCAGCAGCTTTTGGCGGGATTGGACCTACAATGAGCAGTTCTTC.

V gene TRBV6-1 combines with J gene TRBJ1-1; 7 bases map to TRBD1. Losses at the gene ends were 1 base for V and 9 bases for J; bases not matched to a gene: 2. CDR1 MNHNS and CDR2 SASEGT come from the germline V gene. The CDR3 length is 12 residues. The CDR3 is CASSEETGKAFF. DNA for the CDR3: TGTGCCAGCAGTGAAGAGACAGGGAAAGCTTTCTTT.

The rearrangement links TRBV5-1 to TRBJ2-5; unclear D gene. The length of the CDR3 is 13 residues. Germline CDR1 is SGHRS and CDR2 is YFSETQ. Trimming removed 0 bases at V and 2 bases at J, with 5 bases between. Written as DNA, the CDR3 is TGCGCCAGCAGCTTGGCCGAGCAAGAGACCCAGTACTTC. Its translation is CASSLAEQETQYF.

This clonotype has more than one count but fewer than ten. The rearrangement joins TRBV20-1 to TRBJ2-5; 8 bases are a match to TRBD2. CDR3 length: 13 residues. J lost 4 bases, V lost 3 bases, and 4 bases had no gene match. Germline CDR1 is DFQATT and CDR2 is SNEGSKA (reference sequence). The CDR3 sequence: CSASGGARETQYF. The CDR3 DNA sequence: TGCAGTGCTAGCGGGGGGGCCAGAGAGACCCAGTACTTC.

This clonotype was seen a few times. The J gene is TRBJ2-2, the V gene TRBV10-3; 7 nucleotides agree with TRBD2. Trimming at V came to 6 bases and at J to 5 bases, leaving 6 bases not matched to a gene. CDR3 length: 14 residues. The V gene's germline CDR1 is ENHRY and CDR2 SYGVKD. The CDR3 sequence is CAISPIGGTGELFF. In DNA form, the CDR3 reads TGTGCCATCAGCCCGATCGGGGGGACCGGGGAGCTGTTTTTT.

The chain joins TRBV20-1 to TRBJ2-5; possible D gene TRBD2, 5 bases. CDR3 length: 14 residues. The V and J ends lost 8 bases and 4 bases respectively, with 20 bases between them. CDR1 and CDR2 (germline): DFQATT, SNEGSKA (reference sequence). The CDR3 bases are TGCAGTCCTTCGAAGGTTCTACGGGGAGAGACCCAGTACTTC. Its translation: CSPSKVLRGETQYF.

The chain links TRBV29-1 to TRBJ2-7, with unresolved D. The CDR3 spans 10 residues. Trimming took off 6 bases at V and 3 bases at J, with 6 bases between the two ends. Germline V CDR1 and CDR2: SQVTM, ANQGSEA. CDR3 amino acids: CSVVHYEQYF. The CDR3 DNA is TGCAGCGTCGTACACTACGAGCAGTACTTC.

Ten or more counts support this clonotype. V and J are TRBV6-4 and TRBJ2-2, with TRBD2 matching 8 bases. The CDR3 runs 15 residues. Germline V lookup: CDR1 MRHNA, CDR2 SNTAGT. V lost 0 bases to trimming and J lost 4 bases; unmatched junction nucleotides: 1. The CDR3 region is CASSDSGTSTGELFF. DNA of the CDR3: TGTGCCAGCAGTGACTCCGGGACTAGCACCGGGGAGCTGTTTTTT.

The chain has TRBV3-1 and TRBJ2-5; TRBD2 matches at 8 bases. Germline trimming cut 0 bases from V and 1 base from J; bases unmatched to any gene: 7. The CDR3 extends over 17 amino acids. Germline lookup yields CDR1 LGHDT and CDR2 YNNKEL (reference sequence). The CDR3 loop is CASSQDPERETQETQYF. CDR3 coding DNA: TGTGCCAGCAGCCAAGATCCGGAGCGGGAGACCCAAGAGACCCAGTACTTC.